This TCR beta chain stems from a study of T cell repertoires in cytomegalovirus infection. Overall study: A matching HLA type, together with CMV infection, was signaled by public TCR beta signatures.

TCRdb redid the calling of the reads with MiXCR, one entry per CDR3 protein. Among under 200,000 distinct CDR3 sequences, 9.5% were seen once, and the ten largest hold approximately 4.2%. Sequenced material: PBMCs. The TCR comes from a human donor in good health (CMV status not recorded). Some clones in this sample may be carry-over from other donors' samples.

The CDR3 coding sequence is TGTGCCAGCTCACGCCCCCTAGCGGGAGGTTCCAATGAGCAGTTCTTC. It encodes CASSRPLAGGSNEQFF. The chain joins TRBV18 to TRBJ2-1; TRBD2 agrees at 11 bases. In germline, CDR1 is KGHSH, CDR2 LQKENI. The CDR3 consists of 16 residues. V lost 4 bases, J lost 6 bases, and 8 bases stayed unmatched.